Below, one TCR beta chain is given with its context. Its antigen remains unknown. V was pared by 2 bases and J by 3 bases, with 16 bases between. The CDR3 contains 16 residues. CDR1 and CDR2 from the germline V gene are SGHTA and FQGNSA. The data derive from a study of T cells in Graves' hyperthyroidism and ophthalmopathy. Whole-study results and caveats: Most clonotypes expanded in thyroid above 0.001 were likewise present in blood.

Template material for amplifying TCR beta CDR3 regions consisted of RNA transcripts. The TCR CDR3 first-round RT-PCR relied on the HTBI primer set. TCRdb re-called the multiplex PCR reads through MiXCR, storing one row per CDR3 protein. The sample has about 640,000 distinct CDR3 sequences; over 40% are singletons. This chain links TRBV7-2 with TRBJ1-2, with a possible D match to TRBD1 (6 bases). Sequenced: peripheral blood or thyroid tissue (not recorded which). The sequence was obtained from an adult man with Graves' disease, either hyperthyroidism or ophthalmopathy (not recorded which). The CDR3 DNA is TGTGCCAGCAGCTTACCCTCTTTGGGGGCGGACTATGGCTACACCTTC. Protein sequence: CASSLPSLGADYGYTF. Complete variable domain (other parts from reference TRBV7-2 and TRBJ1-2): GAGVSQSPSNKVTEKGKDVELRCDPISGHTALYWYRQSLGQGLEFLIYFQGNSAPDKSGLPSDRFSAERTGGSVSTLTIQRTQQEDSAVYLCASSLPSLGADYGYTFGSGTRLTVV.